Listed here are 17 T cell receptor beta chains from one sample, sequenced in a study of blood T cell repertoires in COVID-19. Using immunoSEQ multiplex PCR, the repertoire was profiled, and TCRdb retains in-frame clones only, with some absent. The sample holds 99,000 or so clones, just over 85% seen once. Sequences were obtained from peripheral blood. The receptors were sampled from a man in his forties or fifties with COVID-19, enrolled during active disease.

V and J are TRBV5-5 and TRBJ2-7, with TRBD2 matching over 7 bases. This CDR3 is built from 13 residues. Unmatched junction bases numbered 7, after V lost 4 bases and J lost 6 bases. CDR1 and CDR2 from the germline V gene are SGHKS and YYEKEE (reference sequence). CDR3 in DNA: TGTGCCAGCAGCATCGGACTAGTTGGCGAGCAGTACTTC. Translating gives CASSIGLVGEQYF.

This sequence joins TRBV9 and TRBJ2-2; the match to TRBD1 covers 7 bases. CDR1 and CDR2 from the germline V gene are SGDLS and YYNGEE. J lost 7 bases, V lost 2 bases, and 2 bases had no gene match. This CDR3 spans 13 amino acids. In nucleotides, the CDR3 is TGTGCCAGCAGCGTCTGGGACAGCGGGGAGCTGTTTTTT. This codes for CASSVWDSGELFF.

This clone was seen more than once but under ten times. This chain connects TRBV7-8 to TRBJ2-2; maybe TRBD2 (5 bases). V was clipped by 3 bases and J by 3 bases, with 8 bases between them. Germline assignment: CDR1 SGHVS and CDR2 FQNEAQ. The CDR3 runs 14 residues. The CDR3 DNA is TGTGCCAGCAGCTTCGGACTTTACACCGGGGAGCTGTTTTTT. Protein: CASSFGLYTGELFF.

The V gene is TRBV18, the J gene TRBJ1-5, with 7 bases identical to TRBD1. The CDR3 has 15 amino acids. The V gene's germline CDR1 is KGHSH and CDR2 LQKENI. Trimming at V came to 8 bases and at J to 0 bases, leaving 7 bases not matched to a gene. DNA for the CDR3: TGTGCCAGCACCCTGACAGGGCATAGCAATCAGCCCCAGCATTTT. Its translation: CASTLTGHSNQPQHF.

The table lists this clone with a few counts. This sequence joins TRBV10-1 and TRBJ1-2, with 11 bases identical to TRBD1. The germline gives CDR1 WNHNN, CDR2 SYGVQD (reference sequence). CDR3 length: 16 residues. V gave up 6 bases and J gave up 0 bases; unmatched junction bases: 6. The CDR3 bases are TGCGCCAGCAGGAAGGACAGGGGGCGGCCTAACTATGGCTACACCTTC. As protein: CASRKDRGRPNYGYTF.

V usage is TRBV12-3 or TRBV12-4 and J usage is TRBJ2-1, with D maybe TRBD2 (6 bases). CDR3 size: 11 residues. Trimming removed 7 bases at V and 7 bases at J, with 8 bases between. CDR3 in DNA: TGTGCCAGCACTCGGGGGAATGAGCAGTTCTTC. Its translation: CASTRGNEQFF.

This clone was seen a handful of times. DNA of the CDR3: TGTGCCAGTAGTATATTCTCGGGGGGCGGCAATCAGCCCCAGCATTTT. Translation gives CASSIFSGGGNQPQHF. V usage is TRBV19 and J usage is TRBJ1-5, with D tentatively TRBD1 (6 bases). V was cut by 2 bases and J by 2 bases, with 13 bases left in between. Germline V gene sequence: CDR1 LNHDA, CDR2 SQIVND (reference sequence). This CDR3 spans 16 amino acids.

The CDR3 bases are TGTGCCAGCAGCCGATCGGGACAGGGGGTTTCGGGGGAAAAACTGTTTTTT. Translation: CASSRSGQGVSGEKLFF. This chain links TRBV3-1 (or the pseudogene TRBV3-2) with TRBJ1-4, with TRBD1 matching 11 bases. Germline V gene data show CDR1 as LGHDT and CDR2 as YNNKEL (reference sequence). Unmatched junction bases numbered 12, after V lost 4 bases and J lost 8 bases. This CDR3 spans 17 amino acids.

The V and J genes are TRBV6-5 and TRBJ2-7; D unclear. The CDR3 runs 12 residues. Trimming pared 6 bases from V and 2 bases from J, leaving 8 bases between. CDR1 MNHEY and CDR2 SVGAGI come from the germline V gene. CDR3 loop: CASRIRPYEQYF. The CDR3 coding sequence is TGTGCCAGCAGGATCAGGCCCTACGAGCAGTACTTC.

The CDR3 nucleotides are TGTGCCATCACCCAGCGGGGGAACACCGGGGAGCTGTTTTTT. Protein: CAITQRGNTGELFF. V is TRBV10-3 and J is TRBJ2-2, with 7 nucleotides matching TRBD2. In germline, CDR1 is ENHRY, CDR2 SYGVKD. With 7 bases clipped from V and 1 base from J, the junction kept 3 bases outside the gene matches. The CDR3 has 14 amino acids.

The rearrangement uses TRBV6-5 and TRBJ1-5; a possible D gene is TRBD1 (6 bases). The length of the CDR3 is 12 residues. Germline V gene sequence: CDR1 MNHEY, CDR2 SVGAGI. Trimming removed 7 bases from V and 7 bases from J, with 11 bases in between. The CDR3 sequence is CASTGVGQPQHF. The CDR3 DNA reads TGTGCCAGCACAGGGGTGGGGCAGCCCCAGCATTTT.

This sequence joins TRBV7-8 and TRBJ1-1, with unresolved D. Germline values: CDR1 SGHVS, CDR2 FQNEAQ. This CDR3 comprises 14 residues. V was trimmed by 2 bases and J by 1 base, leaving 8 bases between them. CDR3 nucleotides: TGTGCCAGCAGCTTACAGTTTCAGAACACTGAAGCTTTCTTT. Its translation is CASSLQFQNTEAFF.

The rearrangement uses TRBV27 and TRBJ2-1; tentatively, D is TRBD1 (6 bases). V was trimmed by 4 bases and J by 2 bases, leaving 18 bases between them. The CDR3 runs 17 residues. In germline, CDR1 is MNHEY, CDR2 SMNVEV (reference sequence). The CDR3 DNA sequence: TGTGCCAGCAGTTCCCGACAGGCTGTGAAGCCCTACAATGAGCAGTTCTTC. This translates into CASSSRQAVKPYNEQFF.

The chain couples TRBV28 to TRBJ1-2; 9 nucleotides align to TRBD1. After removal of 6 bases from V and 7 bases from J, the junction contained 6 bases not matched to a gene. The germline V gene encodes CDR1 MDHEN and CDR2 SYDVKM. The CDR3 is 13 residues long. CDR3 in DNA: TGTGCCAGCAGGCGGACAGGGGTTCCTGGCTACACCTTC. Residues: CASRRTGVPGYTF.

This clone was observed a single time. CDR3 nucleotides: TGTGCCAGCAGCTTATCCCAGGGCACAGATACGCAGTATTTT. Residues: CASSLSQGTDTQYF. The chain recombines TRBV5-6 with TRBJ2-3; no reliable D call. Trimming shortened V by 2 bases and J by 1 base, and 8 bases separated the two germline ends. Germline assignment: CDR1 SGHDT and CDR2 YYEEEE. This CDR3 contains 14 residues.

This clone was detected only once. The genes are TRBV4-2 and TRBJ1-1; 7 bases line up with TRBD1. The CDR3 runs to 14 residues. V dropped 2 bases and J dropped 5; count of bases not matched to a gene: 5. Germline CDR1 reads LGHNA; CDR2 reads YNFKEQ. CDR3 DNA sequence: TGTGCCAGCAGCCAACGGGACAGTTTGACTGAAGCTTTCTTT. This translates into CASSQRDSLTEAFF.

There are a few counts of this clone. This sequence joins TRBV7-3 and TRBJ2-1, with 9 bases fitting TRBD2. Germline loops: CDR1 SGHTA, CDR2 FQGTGA. V lost 3 bases, J lost 6 bases, and 6 bases stayed unmatched. The CDR3 totals 15 residues. CDR3 loop: CASSFFGGGANEQFF. The CDR3 DNA follows: TGTGCCAGCAGCTTCTTTGGCGGGGGGGCCAATGAGCAGTTCTTC.